This T cell receptor (beta chain) was recorded in a study of T cell changes during pregnancy in multiple sclerosis. The CDR3 sequence is 15 residues long. V dropped 2 bases and J dropped 7 bases, with 15 bases sitting between them. Germline CDR1 reads MNHEY; CDR2 reads SVGAGI. Only in-frame clones appear in the TCRdb table, and some are missing; sequencing was by immunoSEQ multiplex PCR. The sample comprises some 10,000 clones, 83% of which are singletons, and less than 20% rests with the top ten. This clonotype was obtained from a female donor in good health, enrolled as a control in a pregnancy study. Source: CD8+ T cells from peripheral blood mononuclear cells, taken in the third trimester of pregnancy. The chain carries TRBV6-5 and TRBJ2-1, with TRBD2 as a possible D gene (5 bases). CDR3 sequence (DNA): TGTGCCAGCAGTTACGTCGGGGAGCTTCGGAATGAGCAGTTCTTC. Its protein product is CASSYVGELRNEQFF.